One sample yielded the 30 T cell receptor beta chains listed below, sequenced in a study of CD4+ T cells in melanoma. Method: immunoSEQ multiplex PCR; TCRdb's copy keeps in-frame clones and lacks some. The profile shows some 5,000 clones, 50% to 70% of them singletons. The sample consisted of cells from a culture (not recorded whether cultured in vitro). The receptor source for this set is a human donor with melanoma.

The chain carries TRBV30 and TRBJ1-2, with D possibly matching TRBD1 (6 bases). Per the germline V gene, CDR1 is GTSNPN and CDR2 is SVGIG (reference sequence). Deletions cut 4 bases from V and 7 bases from J, with 16 bases between. The CDR3 length is 13 residues. The CDR3 protein is CAWNRGGAGGYTF. For the CDR3, the DNA is TGTGCCTGGAACCGAGGGGGGGCAGGTGGCTACACCTTC. The variable domain in full, with the rest retrieved from reference TRBV30 and TRBJ1-2, is SQTIHQWPATLVQPVGSPLSLECTVEGTSNPNLYWYRQAAGRGLQLLFYSVGIGQISSEVPQNLSASRPQDRQFILSSKKLLLSDSGFYLCAWNRGGAGGYTFGSGTRLTVV.

The rearrangement uses TRBV3-1 (or the pseudogene TRBV3-2) and TRBJ2-1; D is unresolved. This CDR3 comprises 14 residues. Germline CDR1 reads LGHDT; CDR2 reads YNNKEL (reference sequence). Trimming pared 2 bases from V and 1 base from J, leaving 6 bases between. For the CDR3, the DNA is TGTGCCAGCAGCCAAATCGGGTCCTACAATGAGCAGTTCTTC. Amino acids: CASSQIGSYNEQFF.

J is TRBJ2-1 and V is TRBV28; tentatively, D is TRBD1 (5 bases). Germline assignment: CDR1 MDHEN and CDR2 SYDVKM. The CDR3 has 13 amino acids. The germline V and J ends were trimmed by 6 bases and 4 bases, with 10 bases remaining between them. CDR3 protein: CASSKGPYNEQFF. In nucleotides, the CDR3 is TGTGCCAGCAGCAAGGGGCCGTACAATGAGCAGTTCTTC.

The rearrangement joins TRBV7-2 to TRBJ2-5; 10 bases fit TRBD2. This CDR3 comprises 15 residues. V dropped 1 base and J dropped 7; count of bases not matched to a gene: 6. Germline V gene data show CDR1 as SGHTA and CDR2 as FQGNSA. The CDR3, as DNA: TGTGCCAGCAGCTTAGAGAGCGGGGGGGCCATGACCCAGTACTTC. It encodes CASSLESGGAMTQYF.

The J gene is TRBJ1-5, the V gene TRBV4-1, with D perhaps TRBD1 (6 bases). The CDR3 length is 16 residues. Trimming took off 0 bases at V and 3 bases at J, with 12 bases between the two ends. Per the germline V gene, CDR1 is MGHRA and CDR2 is YSYEKL. CDR3 amino acids: CASSQDAGAFNQPQHF. DNA of the CDR3: TGCGCCAGCAGCCAAGATGCGGGGGCCTTCAATCAGCCCCAGCATTTT.

For this clone: This sample includes further DNA sequences coding for the same CDR3. The CDR3: CSVLGGDGYTF. Here the CDR3 DNA reads TGCAGCGTTCTTGGGGGCGATGGCTACACCTTC. The chain uses TRBV29-1 and TRBJ1-2; D might be TRBD1 (6 bases). The CDR3 length is 11 residues. Trimming stripped 5 bases from V and 6 bases from J, with 10 bases between. Germline V gene sequence: CDR1 SQVTM, CDR2 ANQGSEA.

This clone has a handful of counts. This rearrangement joins TRBV7-9 to TRBJ1-2, with D perhaps matching TRBD1 (5 bases). The CDR3 has 14 amino acids. Germline V gives CDR1 SEHNR, CDR2 FQNEAQ (reference sequence). The V end was cut by 5 bases, the J end by 7 bases, with 17 bases between. The CDR3 region has the DNA TGTGCCAGCAGCAACATGGGGGGGGTGCGTGGCTACACCTTC. Protein: CASSNMGGVRGYTF.

This clone was picked up a small number of times. The chain uses TRBV10-2 and TRBJ1-2; weak D call: TRBD1 (5 bases). Germline V gene data show CDR1 as WSHSY and CDR2 as SAAADI. The V end lost 10 bases, the J end lost 4 bases, and 13 bases lay between the germline ends. This CDR3 contains 12 residues. CDR3 protein: CATFWGTYGYTF. The CDR3 DNA reads TGCGCCACGTTCTGGGGGACCTATGGCTACACCTTC.

This clone was seen a handful of times. The V and J genes are TRBV6-5 and TRBJ1-6; D is ambiguous. Trimming cost V 1 base and J 5 bases, with 12 bases left between them. Per germline, CDR1 MNHEY and CDR2 SVGAGI. CDR3 length equals 16 residues. CDR3 loop: CASSYFVPTNNSPLHF. CDR3 sequence (DNA): TGTGCCAGCAGTTACTTTGTGCCTACGAATAATTCACCCCTCCACTTT.

This clone is categorized as medium-sized. The chain has TRBV5-4 and TRBJ1-4; 9 nucleotides match TRBD1. Germline CDR1 SGHNT, CDR2 YYREEE (reference sequence). Trimming cost V 3 bases and J 8 bases; bases outside gene matches: 8. This CDR3 region has 15 residues. The CDR3 nucleotides are TGTGCCAGCAGCTCCAACAGGGGGCTCAACGAAAAACTGTTTTTT. Translation: CASSSNRGLNEKLFF.

V usage is TRBV7-6 and J usage is TRBJ2-7, with 7 bases lining up with TRBD1. Germline V gene data show CDR1 as SGHVS and CDR2 as FNYEAQ. The V segment lost 5 bases and the J segment 2 bases; nucleotides outside the gene matches: 6. The CDR3 has 14 amino acids. Written as DNA, the CDR3 is TGTGCCAGCAGCCCATGGGACAGCCCCTACGAGCAGTACTTC. Encoded protein: CASSPWDSPYEQYF.

In its sample, this clone is medium-sized (0.01 to 0.1%). The genes are TRBV29-1 and TRBJ1-2, with a possible D match to TRBD1 (5 bases). Germline loops: CDR1 SQVTM, CDR2 ANQGSEA. Trimming cost V 4 bases and J 5 bases, with 11 bases left between them. There are 12 residues in the CDR3. The DNA for the CDR3 is TGCAGCGTTGCAGACAGTCTTTATGGCTACACCTTC. It codes for CSVADSLYGYTF.

This chain connects TRBV6-6 to TRBJ1-5; D call uncertain. Germline V gives CDR1 MNHNY, CDR2 SVGAGI (reference sequence). Trimming pared 4 bases from V and 6 bases from J, leaving 13 bases between. The CDR3 is 14 amino acids. The CDR3 sequence is CASSLSPVSQPQHF. CDR3 bases: TGTGCCAGCAGTTTATCCCCCGTCAGTCAGCCCCAGCATTTT.

This clone is medium-sized in the sample. The chain carries TRBV28 and TRBJ1-6; D not certain. From germline, CDR1 is MDHEN and CDR2 SYDVKM. The germline V and J ends were trimmed by 3 bases and 6 bases, with 9 bases remaining between them. The CDR3 extends over 14 amino acids. CDR3 in amino acids: CASSLWRANSPLHF. The CDR3 DNA reads TGTGCCAGCAGTTTGTGGCGGGCTAATTCACCCCTCCACTTT.

This clone is a singleton in its sample. The chain combines TRBV9 with TRBJ2-2, with 8 bases aligning to TRBD2. CDR3 length: 14 residues. Germline CDR1 is SGDLS and CDR2 is YYNGEE. The V segment lost 3 bases and the J segment 7 bases; nucleotides outside the gene matches: 5. CDR3: CASSGTSSHGELFF. CDR3 sequence (DNA): TGTGCCAGCAGCGGGACTAGCTCACACGGGGAGCTGTTTTTT.

The rearrangement uses TRBV2 and TRBJ2-1, with TRBD2 identical over 15 bases. V trimming: 7 bases; J trimming: 7 bases; junction bases outside the gene matches: 8. The germline V gene has CDR1 SNHLY and CDR2 FYNNEI. CDR3 length: 16 residues. The CDR3 bases are TGTGCCAGCACACGGACTAGCGGGGGGGCAGATAATGAGCAGTTCTTC. This sequence encodes CASTRTSGGADNEQFF. Full variable domain (remainder filled in from reference TRBV2 and TRBJ2-1): EPEVTQTPSHQVTQMGQEVILRCVPISNHLYFYWYRQILGQKVEFLVSFYNNEISEKSEIFDDQFSVERPDGSNFTLKIRSTKLEDSAMYFCASTRTSGGADNEQFFGPGTRLTVL.

The chain recombines TRBV5-1 with TRBJ2-7; 8 bases align to TRBD1. Per the germline V gene, CDR1 is SGHRS and CDR2 is YFSETQ. The CDR3 consists of 12 residues. The ends lost 6 bases at V and 7 bases at J; junction bases unmatched: 6. CDR3: CASTIDRGEQYF. CDR3 nucleotide sequence: TGCGCCAGCACGATCGACAGGGGTGAGCAGTACTTC.

The rearrangement links TRBV27 to TRBJ2-7; no clear D gene. In germline, CDR1 is MNHEY, CDR2 SMNVEV (reference sequence). Trimming removed 4 bases from V and 2 bases from J, with 12 bases in between. The CDR3 has 14 residues. The CDR3: CASSSGRSAYEQYF. The DNA for the CDR3 is TGTGCCAGCAGTTCAGGCAGGTCTGCCTACGAGCAGTACTTC.

The V gene is TRBV6-6, the J gene TRBJ1-1; D gene uncertain. With 10 bases removed from V and 1 base from J, the gap between germline ends came to 7 bases. Germline values: CDR1 MNHNY, CDR2 SVGAGI (reference sequence). The CDR3 spans 11 residues. The CDR3 protein is CATLKNTEAFF. CDR3 DNA sequence: TGTGCCACCTTAAAGAACACTGAAGCTTTCTTT.

The chain links TRBV28 to TRBJ2-3; possibly TRBD2 for D (6 bases). The CDR3 extends over 15 amino acids. CDR1 and CDR2 (germline): MDHEN, SYDVKM. V was shortened by 4 bases and J by 2 bases, with 13 bases between the two germline ends. As DNA, the CDR3 is TGTGCCAGCAGTTCCCCGGGGGAGGTCACAGATACGCAGTATTTT. Translating it yields CASSSPGEVTDTQYF.

The rearrangement joins TRBV4-1 to TRBJ1-4, with 8 bases aligning to TRBD1. J was trimmed by 1 base and V by 1 base; bases with no gene match: 8. Looked up from germline, CDR1 is MGHRA and CDR2 is YSYEKL. This CDR3 comprises 18 residues. Here the CDR3 DNA reads TGCGCCAGCAGCCAAGGGGACAGGTACGAGCGAACTAATGAAAAACTGTTTTTT. It translates to CASSQGDRYERTNEKLFF.

This chain links TRBV6-5 with TRBJ2-1; TRBD2 might be the D (5 bases). V was cut by 2 bases and J by 0 bases, with 11 bases left in between. The CDR3 has 16 residues. The germline V gene encodes CDR1 MNHEY and CDR2 SVGAGI. The CDR3 nucleotides read TGTGCCAGCAGTTACACCCCGGGGAGCTCCTACAATGAGCAGTTCTTC. Its translation: CASSYTPGSSYNEQFF.

The V call is TRBV3-1 (or the pseudogene TRBV3-2), the J call TRBJ1-2, with TRBD1 matching 11 bases. Losses at the gene ends were 0 bases for V and 8 bases for J; bases not matched to a gene: 11. The CDR3 is 17 residues long. Germline lookup yields CDR1 LGHDT and CDR2 YNNKEL (reference sequence). CDR3 loop: CASSQDRPDRGRKGYTF. The DNA for the CDR3 is TGTGCCAGCAGCCAAGACCGCCCGGACAGGGGGCGAAAGGGCTACACCTTC.

The chain links TRBV19 to TRBJ1-1, with a possible D match to TRBD1 (5 bases). The CDR3 is 13 residues long. The germline gives CDR1 LNHDA, CDR2 SQIVND (reference sequence). V was trimmed by 9 bases and J by 1 base, leaving 12 bases between them. CDR3 amino acids: CASEPRENTEAFF. DNA for the CDR3: TGTGCCAGCGAACCCAGGGAGAACACTGAAGCTTTCTTT.

V and J are TRBV28 and TRBJ2-7, with 8 bases that match TRBD1. The CDR3 sequence is 17 residues long. Germline V gene sequence: CDR1 MDHEN, CDR2 SYDVKM. V gave up 6 bases and J gave up 3 bases; unmatched junction bases: 16. The CDR3 sequence: CASSSRTGRVVDYEQYF. CDR3 in DNA: TGTGCCAGCAGCTCCAGGACAGGGCGAGTGGTGGACTACGAGCAGTACTTC.

The CDR3 here is CASSLGQTNTGELFF. DNA for the CDR3: TGCGCCAGCAGCTTGGGACAGACGAACACCGGGGAGCTGTTTTTT. The V gene is TRBV5-1, the J gene TRBJ2-2; the D gene is possibly TRBD1 (5 bases). This CDR3 spans 15 amino acids. In germline, CDR1 is SGHRS, CDR2 YFSETQ. The germline V and J ends were trimmed by 0 bases and 0 bases, with 6 bases remaining between them. Full variable domain (missing parts from reference TRBV5-1 and TRBJ2-2): KAGVTQTPRYLIKTRGQQVTLSCSPISGHRSVSWYQQTPGQGLQFLFEYFSETQRNKGNFPGRFSGRQFSNSRSEMNVSTLELGDSALYLCASSLGQTNTGELFFGEGSRLTVL.

The chain is built from TRBV4-1 and TRBJ2-2, with TRBD2 matching over 11 bases. Germline values: CDR1 MGHRA, CDR2 YSYEKL. The CDR3 is 17 amino acids. V lost 1 base to trimming and J lost 9 bases; unmatched junction nucleotides: 10. The CDR3 region has the DNA TGCGCCAGCAGCCAAGGGTTGGGACTAGCGGCCCACCGGGAGCTGTTTTTT. Protein product: CASSQGLGLAAHRELFF.

V and J are TRBV7-8 and TRBJ1-6, with TRBD1 identical over 10 bases. The CDR3 has 14 amino acids. The germline gives CDR1 SGHVS, CDR2 FQNEAQ. V trimming: 5 bases; J trimming: 7 bases; junction bases outside the gene matches: 2. CDR3: CASSAGQGNSPLHF. The CDR3 nucleotides are TGTGCCAGCAGCGCGGGACAGGGGAATTCACCCCTCCACTTT.

This clone was detected once. The chain couples TRBV3-1 (or the pseudogene TRBV3-2) to TRBJ2-4; 7 positions agree with TRBD1. The CDR3 sequence is 17 residues long. From germline, CDR1 is LGHDT and CDR2 YNNKEL (reference sequence). The V segment lost 3 bases and the J segment 1 base; nucleotides outside the gene matches: 9. This CDR3 is CASSHPRQGRAKNIQYF. The DNA for the CDR3 is TGTGCCAGCAGCCATCCCCGACAGGGTAGGGCCAAAAACATTCAGTACTTC.

The table lists this clone with a few counts. The chain links TRBV7-2 to TRBJ2-2; 10 bases align to TRBD1. Germline CDR1 SGHTA, CDR2 FQGNSA. CDR3 length: 16 residues. V trimming: 3 bases; J trimming: 6 bases; junction bases outside the gene matches: 7. This CDR3 reads CASSFWDGQGAGELFF. In DNA form, the CDR3 reads TGTGCCAGCAGCTTTTGGGATGGACAGGGGGCCGGGGAGCTGTTTTTT. Combining the CDR3 with reference TRBV7-2 and TRBJ2-2 gives the whole variable domain GAGVSQSPSNKVTEKGKDVELRCDPISGHTALYWYRQSLGQGLEFLIYFQGNSAPDKSGLPSDRFSAERTGGSVSTLTIQRTQQEDSAVYLCASSFWDGQGAGELFFGEGSRLTVL.